The present T cell receptor (beta chain) was sequenced within a study of T cells after posttransplantation cyclophosphamide. The CDR3 totals 15 residues. With 4 bases clipped from V and 5 bases from J, the junction kept 9 bases outside the gene matches. Germline loops: CDR1 SGDLS, CDR2 YYNGEE. This related bone marrow graft donor gave peripheral blood on the day of marrow donation. Whole-study findings and limits: After PTCy, TRB diversity resembled that of CNI/methotrexate controls. Tissue-infiltrating T cells from skin or gut overlapped little with blood T cells. Donor CD8+ memory clones often dominated recipient blood repertoires at later times.

The table came from immunoSEQ multiplex PCR; TCRdb's copy has only in-frame clones and leaves some out. The sample yields approximately 56,000 clones, under 95% seen once. Note on this clone: Its antigen is not identified.

The sequencing input was PBMCs. The chain links TRBV9 to TRBJ2-7, with 10 positions matching TRBD1. The sequence was collected from a woman aged 25 to 39 in good health and a related stem cell transplant donor. DNA for the CDR3: TGTGCCAGCAGCTTTAGGGACAGGGGTTTAGACGAGCAGTACTTC. Amino acid sequence: CASSFRDRGLDEQYF. Drawing the rest from reference TRBV9 and TRBJ2-7, the complete variable domain is DSGVTQTPKHLITATGQRVTLRCSPRSGDLSVYWYQQSLDQGLQFLIQYYNGEERAKGNILERFSAQQFPDLHSELNLSSLELGDSALYFCASSFRDRGLDEQYFGPGTRLTVT.